The clone carrying this T cell receptor beta chain came up many times. What it binds is not known. A sort by CD45RO/CCR7/CD25/CD127/CD95/CD27 yielded CD4+ naive, central memory, regulatory and stem cell-like memory cells. The CDR3 totals 14 residues. Germline CDR1 MDHEN, CDR2 SYDVKM. V lost 5 bases to trimming and J lost 3 bases; unmatched junction nucleotides: 1. Expressed TCRB transcripts were sequenced because the isolated RNA had all been reverse transcribed beforehand. Generated by immunoSEQ multiplex PCR, the TCRdb table keeps only in-frame clones and is missing some. The table includes about 150,000 clones, approximately 8% detected once. The source of the sample is a study of beta chain features in type 1 diabetes. The study's findings and limits: Type 1 diabetes patients showed a moderate but significant shortening of TCRB CDR3s in all four CD4+ subsets.

The sequenced material came from central memory CD4+ T cells from blood. This clonotype was obtained from a woman aged 35 to 49 with type 1 diabetes. The chain links TRBV28 to TRBJ2-2; 9 bases agree with TRBD2. The CDR3 here is CASSERGDTGELFF. CDR3 sequence (DNA): TGTGCCAGCAGTGAGCGGGGGGACACCGGGGAGCTGTTTTTT.